The 18 T cell receptor beta chains presented below share a single source sample, sequenced in a study of blood T cell repertoires in COVID-19. Only in-frame clones appear in the TCRdb table, and some are missing; sequencing was by immunoSEQ multiplex PCR. This table holds about 260,000 clones, about 88% found once. Sequenced input: peripheral blood. The source is a man aged 60 to 69 who had recovered from COVID-19.

V usage is TRBV5-1 and J usage is TRBJ2-7; 7 bases line up with TRBD1. Germline trimming cut 5 bases from V and 3 bases from J; bases unmatched to any gene: 5. Germline CDR1 reads SGHRS; CDR2 reads YFSETQ. This CDR3 is 13 amino acids long. CDR3 region: CASSSGQNYEQYF. In nucleotides, the CDR3 is TGCGCCAGCAGTTCGGGACAGAACTACGAGCAGTACTTC.

This chain connects TRBV7-2 to TRBJ2-7, with TRBD1 matching 7 bases. Germline V gene data show CDR1 as SGHTA and CDR2 as FQGNSA. This CDR3 has 15 residues. V was clipped by 1 base and J by 2 bases; unmatched bases: 5. CDR3: CASSLGGTAPYEQYF. DNA of the CDR3: TGTGCCAGCAGCTTAGGGGGGACAGCCCCCTACGAGCAGTACTTC.

This chain connects TRBV5-6 to TRBJ2-7; 7 bases agree with TRBD1. The CDR3 has 14 amino acids. Looked up from germline, CDR1 is SGHDT and CDR2 is YYEEEE. Germline trimming cut 2 bases from V and 3 bases from J; bases unmatched to any gene: 5. The CDR3 loop is CASSFGDSLYEQYF. CDR3 DNA sequence: TGTGCCAGCAGCTTCGGGGACAGCCTCTACGAGCAGTACTTC.

The V call is TRBV29-1, the J call TRBJ2-3; 9 nucleotides align to TRBD2. Trimming at V came to 3 bases and at J to 1 base, leaving 5 bases not matched to a gene. The germline V gene has CDR1 SQVTM and CDR2 ANQGSEA. This CDR3 has 15 residues. CDR3 amino acids: CSVERGGMGTDTQYF. CDR3 DNA: TGCAGCGTTGAGCGGGGGGGCATGGGCACAGATACGCAGTATTTT.

The chain uses TRBV9 and TRBJ2-1, with 10 bases lining up with TRBD1. Germline CDR1 SGDLS, CDR2 YYNGEE. Germline trimming cut 0 bases from V and 6 bases from J; bases unmatched to any gene: 9. The length of the CDR3 is 17 residues. CDR3 residues: CASSVDLRDRGGNEQFF. In DNA, the CDR3 is TGTGCCAGCAGCGTAGACCTCAGGGACAGGGGAGGCAATGAGCAGTTCTTC.

CDR3 DNA sequence: TGTGCCAGCAGCCAACTGCTGACAGGGGCCAATGAAAAACTGTTTTTT. Its translation is CASSQLLTGANEKLFF. This chain joins TRBV4-2 and TRBJ1-4, with 8 bases matching TRBD1. Trimming removed 2 bases from V and 5 bases from J; junction bases left unmatched: 7. CDR1 and CDR2 (germline): LGHNA, YNFKEQ. This CDR3 has 16 residues.

The V call is TRBV5-1, the J call TRBJ1-3; D is possibly TRBD1 (6 bases). Germline assignment: CDR1 SGHRS and CDR2 YFSETQ. CDR3 length equals 16 residues. V lost 1 base and J 1 base, leaving 12 bases between the germline ends. The CDR3 here is CASSLTSGQSGNTIYF. CDR3 sequence (DNA): TGCGCCAGCAGCTTGACCTCGGGACAATCTGGAAACACCATATATTTT.

This chain joins TRBV7-2 and TRBJ1-2; 9 nucleotides align to TRBD1. This CDR3 region has 14 residues. CDR1 and CDR2 (germline): SGHTA, FQGNSA. V lost 6 bases, J lost 7 bases, and 9 bases stayed unmatched. In DNA form, the CDR3 reads TGTGCCAGCAGAAAACGGGACAGGGACTCTGGCTACACCTTC. Its translation is CASRKRDRDSGYTF. Together with reference TRBV7-2 and TRBJ1-2, the CDR3 gives the full variable domain: GAGVSQSPSNKVTEKGKDVELRCDPISGHTALYWYRQSLGQGLEFLIYFQGNSAPDKSGLPSDRFSAERTGGSVSTLTIQRTQQEDSAVYLCASRKRDRDSGYTFGSGTRLTVV.

This clone was seen just once. The chain combines TRBV4-2 with TRBJ2-1, with 7 positions matching TRBD2. The V and J ends lost 0 bases and 2 bases, in that order; junction bases with no gene match: 7. The CDR3 runs 17 residues. Germline V gene data show CDR1 as LGHNA and CDR2 as YNFKEQ. The CDR3, as DNA: TGTGCCAGCAGCCAAGATTGGGCTAGCGGTGCCTACAATGAGCAGTTCTTC. Protein: CASSQDWASGAYNEQFF.

The chain links TRBV5-6 to TRBJ2-7, with a possible D match to TRBD1 (6 bases). The CDR3 is 14 residues long. Germline loops: CDR1 SGHDT, CDR2 YYEEEE. Between the trimmed V and J ends, which lost 0 bases and 2 bases, there was a span of 9 bases. This CDR3 reads CASSLVTGPYEQYF. Here the CDR3 DNA reads TGTGCCAGCAGCTTGGTCACAGGGCCCTACGAGCAGTACTTC.

The V gene is TRBV25-1, the J gene TRBJ2-7, with 8 positions matching TRBD1. This CDR3 has 15 residues. The germline V gene has CDR1 MGHDK and CDR2 SYGVNS. Trimming removed 4 bases from V and 2 bases from J; junction bases left unmatched: 7. The CDR3, as DNA: TGTGCCAGCAGTGCCACCCGGGACAGGACCTACGAGCAGTACTTC. This encodes CASSATRDRTYEQYF.

The chain employs TRBV5-4 and TRBJ2-5, with D possibly matching TRBD2 (7 bases). Trimming took off 4 bases at V and 2 bases at J, with 21 bases between the two ends. The CDR3 totals 17 residues. Germline CDR1 and CDR2: SGHNT and YYREEE (reference sequence). CDR3 sequence reads: CASSVAPFRGGQETQYF. The CDR3 DNA follows: TGTGCCAGCAGCGTGGCCCCGTTTAGGGGGGGGCAAGAGACCCAGTACTTC.

J is TRBJ2-7 and V is TRBV5-1; the D gene is possibly TRBD1 (5 bases). Germline-derived CDR1 and CDR2 are SGHRS and YFSETQ. Trimming shortened V by 0 bases and J by 7 bases, and 14 bases separated the two germline ends. CDR3 length equals 14 residues. In DNA, the CDR3 is TGCGCCAGCAGCTTGGGGTCAGGGTTGAGGGAGCAGTACTTC. Translation gives CASSLGSGLREQYF.

The CDR3 region has the DNA TGTGCCAGCAGTGAATTCGCAGGAAACACTGAAGCTTTCTTT. This translates into CASSEFAGNTEAFF. The V call is TRBV25-1, the J call TRBJ1-1; the D is unclear. This CDR3 spans 14 amino acids. Looked up from germline, CDR1 is MGHDK and CDR2 is SYGVNS. Between the trimmed V and J ends, which lost 1 base and 2 bases, there was a span of 8 bases.

The chain links TRBV5-8 to TRBJ2-1, with 8 bases matching TRBD1. Germline V gives CDR1 SGHTS, CDR2 YDEGEE. The CDR3 extends over 15 amino acids. V shed 4 bases, J shed 2 bases, and the junction held 5 bases outside the gene matches. CDR3: CASSTGQGPYNEQFF. CDR3 nucleotides: TGTGCCAGCAGCACAGGACAGGGTCCCTACAATGAGCAGTTCTTC.

The J gene is TRBJ1-2, the V gene TRBV7-2; no clear D. Germline lookup yields CDR1 SGHTA and CDR2 FQGNSA. The CDR3 contains 12 residues. Trimming removed 5 bases at V and 7 bases at J, with 11 bases between. CDR3 sequence reads: CASSPGWAGYTF. The CDR3 DNA sequence: TGTGCCAGCAGCCCAGGTTGGGCTGGCTACACCTTC.

As for this clone: The identical CDR3 is also encoded by other nucleotide sequences in the sample. V and J are TRBV7-2 and TRBJ1-2; 10 positions agree with TRBD1. From germline, CDR1 is SGHTA and CDR2 FQGNSA. The CDR3 sequence is 13 residues long. V lost 5 bases to trimming and J lost 6 bases; unmatched junction nucleotides: 3. CDR3 nucleotide sequence: TGTGCCAGCAGCCTGGACAGGGGGGATGGCTACACCTTC. It translates to CASSLDRGDGYTF.

The CDR3 spells CASTPTATGEKLFF. For the CDR3, the DNA is TGTGCCAGTACCCCGACGGCCACAGGGGAAAAACTGTTTTTT. The chain employs TRBV19 and TRBJ1-4; the D gene is possibly TRBD1 (6 bases). The CDR3 totals 14 residues. V lost 7 bases and J 8 bases, leaving 17 bases between the germline ends. Germline V CDR1 and CDR2: LNHDA, SQIVND (reference sequence). Full variable domain (remainder filled in from reference TRBV19 and TRBJ1-4): DGGITQSPKYLFRKEGQNVTLSCEQNLNHDAMYWYRQDPGQGLRLIYYSQIVNDFQKGDIAEGYSVSREKKESFPLTVTSAQKNPTAFYLCASTPTATGEKLFFGSGTQLSVL.